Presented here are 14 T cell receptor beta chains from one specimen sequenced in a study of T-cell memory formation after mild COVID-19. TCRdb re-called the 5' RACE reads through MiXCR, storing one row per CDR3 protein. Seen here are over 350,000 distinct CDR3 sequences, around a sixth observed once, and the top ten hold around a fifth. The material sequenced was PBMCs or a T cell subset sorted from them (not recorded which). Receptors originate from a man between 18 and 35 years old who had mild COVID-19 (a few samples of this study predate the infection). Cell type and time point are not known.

Here the CDR3 DNA reads TGCGCCAGCAGCTTGGGACAGGGTGGCGATGAGCAGTTCTTC. Its protein product is CASSLGQGGDEQFF. This sequence joins TRBV5-1 and TRBJ2-1, with 7 bases identical to TRBD1. Germline trimming cut 0 bases from V and 8 bases from J; bases unmatched to any gene: 5. CDR3 length: 14 amino acids. Germline loops: CDR1 SGHRS, CDR2 YFSETQ.

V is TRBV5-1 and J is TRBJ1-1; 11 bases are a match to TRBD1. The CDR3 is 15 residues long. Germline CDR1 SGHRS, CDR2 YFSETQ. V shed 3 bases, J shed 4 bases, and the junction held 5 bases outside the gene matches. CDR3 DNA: TGCGCCAGCAGCTCTGGAGGACAGGGGGCCACTGAAGCTTTCTTT. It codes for CASSSGGQGATEAFF.

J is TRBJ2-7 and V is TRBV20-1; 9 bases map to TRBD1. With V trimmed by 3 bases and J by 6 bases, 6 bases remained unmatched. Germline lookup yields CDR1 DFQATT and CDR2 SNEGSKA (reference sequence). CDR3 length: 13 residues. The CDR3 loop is CSASGDRVGEQYF. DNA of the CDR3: TGCAGTGCTAGTGGGGACAGGGTGGGCGAGCAGTACTTC.

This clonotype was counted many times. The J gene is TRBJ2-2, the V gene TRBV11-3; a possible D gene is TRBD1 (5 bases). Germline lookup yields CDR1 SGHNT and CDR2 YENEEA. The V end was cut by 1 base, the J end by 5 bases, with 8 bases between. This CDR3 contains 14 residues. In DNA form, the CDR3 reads TGTGCCAGCAGCTTAGGGGGCCAAACCGGGGAGCTGTTTTTT. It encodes CASSLGGQTGELFF.

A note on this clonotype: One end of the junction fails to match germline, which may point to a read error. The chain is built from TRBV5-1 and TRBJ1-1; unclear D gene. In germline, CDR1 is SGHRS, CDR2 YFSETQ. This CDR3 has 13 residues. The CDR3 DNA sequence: TGTGCCAGCAGCTTAATCGGGGACACTGAAGCTTTCTTT. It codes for CASSLIGDTEAFF.

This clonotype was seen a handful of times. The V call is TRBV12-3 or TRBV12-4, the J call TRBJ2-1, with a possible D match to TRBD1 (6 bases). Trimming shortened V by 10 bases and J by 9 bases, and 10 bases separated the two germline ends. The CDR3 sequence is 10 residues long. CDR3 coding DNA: TGTGCCACAGGGGTAGGTGAGCAGTTCTTC. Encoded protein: CATGVGEQFF.

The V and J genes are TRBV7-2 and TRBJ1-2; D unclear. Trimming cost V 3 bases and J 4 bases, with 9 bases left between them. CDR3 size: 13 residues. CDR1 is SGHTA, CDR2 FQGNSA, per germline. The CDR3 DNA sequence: TGTGCCAGCAGCTTCGACCGCAGCTATGGCTACACCTTC. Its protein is CASSFDRSYGYTF.

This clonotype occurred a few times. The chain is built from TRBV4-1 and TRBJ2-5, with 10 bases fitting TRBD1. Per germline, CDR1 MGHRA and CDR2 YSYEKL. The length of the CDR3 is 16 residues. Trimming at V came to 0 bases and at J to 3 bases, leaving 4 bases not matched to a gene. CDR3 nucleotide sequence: TGCGCCAGCAGCCAAGATTCGGGGACAGGGGAAGAGACCCAGTACTTC. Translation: CASSQDSGTGEETQYF.

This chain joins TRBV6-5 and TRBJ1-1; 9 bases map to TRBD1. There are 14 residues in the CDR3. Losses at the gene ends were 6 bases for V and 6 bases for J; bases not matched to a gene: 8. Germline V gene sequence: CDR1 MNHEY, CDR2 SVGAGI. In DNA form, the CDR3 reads TGTGCCAGCAGATTCGGGACAGGGAAGCCTGAAGCTTTCTTT. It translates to CASRFGTGKPEAFF.

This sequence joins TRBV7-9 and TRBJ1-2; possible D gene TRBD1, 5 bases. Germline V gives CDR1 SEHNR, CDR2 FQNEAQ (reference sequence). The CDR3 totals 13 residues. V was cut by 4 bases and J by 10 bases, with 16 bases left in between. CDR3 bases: TGTGCCAGCAGCTCCCGGGACGGGCGATTCTACACCTTC. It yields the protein CASSSRDGRFYTF.

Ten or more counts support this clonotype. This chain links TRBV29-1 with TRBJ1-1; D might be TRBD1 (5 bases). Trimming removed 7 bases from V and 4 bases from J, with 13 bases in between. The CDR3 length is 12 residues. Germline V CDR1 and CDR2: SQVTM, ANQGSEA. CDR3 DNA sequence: TGCAGCGGGAGGTTTGGGGGCACTGAAGCTTTCTTT. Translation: CSGRFGGTEAFF.

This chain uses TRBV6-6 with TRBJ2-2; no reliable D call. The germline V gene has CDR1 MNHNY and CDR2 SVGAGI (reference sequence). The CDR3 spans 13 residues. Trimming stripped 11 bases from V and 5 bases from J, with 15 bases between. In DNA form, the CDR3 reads TGTGCCGGCTCCCAATTACCTACCGGGGAGCTGTTTTTT. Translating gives CAGSQLPTGELFF.

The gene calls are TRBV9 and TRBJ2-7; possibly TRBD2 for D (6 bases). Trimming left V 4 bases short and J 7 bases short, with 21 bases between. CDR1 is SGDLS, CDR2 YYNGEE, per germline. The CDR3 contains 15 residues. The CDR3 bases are TGTGCCAGCAGCCCTTCGGGGACCGCGGGGCGGGAGCAGTACTTC. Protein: CASSPSGTAGREQYF.

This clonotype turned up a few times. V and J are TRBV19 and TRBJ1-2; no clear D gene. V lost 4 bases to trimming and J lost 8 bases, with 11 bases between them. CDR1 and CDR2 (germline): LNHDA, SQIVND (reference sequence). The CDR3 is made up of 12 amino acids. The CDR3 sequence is CASSRATYGYTF. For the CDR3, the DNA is TGTGCCAGTAGTAGGGCAACGTACGGCTACACCTTC.